Presented here are 7 T cell receptor beta chains from one specimen sequenced in a study of blood T cells in healthy people across ages. The use of a sample-barcoded 5' primer and a J-beta primer mix characterized a second PCR of roughly 7 to 11 cycles. TCRdb independently ran MiXCR on the 5' RACE reads; one entry per CDR3 protein. The table has 1.5 million to 2 million distinct CDR3 sequences, about 28% seen once; the top ten hold roughly 8.2%. Specimen: blood. These receptors were obtained from a woman in her 30s in good health.

The J gene is TRBJ2-4, the V gene TRBV3-1; D is ambiguous. The CDR3 loop spans 12 amino acids. Germline V gene sequence: CDR1 LGHDT, CDR2 YNNKEL (reference sequence). The V end lost 5 bases, the J end lost 10 bases, and 12 bases lay between the germline ends. The CDR3 reads CASSNRIPIQYF. CDR3 bases: TGTGCCAGCAGCAACCGTATACCGATTCAGTACTTC.

This clonotype was recorded many times. V usage is TRBV12-3 or TRBV12-4 and J usage is TRBJ2-7; TRBD2 aligns across 7 bases. Unmatched junction bases numbered 10, after V lost 8 bases and J lost 3 bases. The CDR3 consists of 14 residues. The CDR3 reads CASGPGGSYYEQYF. The DNA of the CDR3 is TGTGCCAGCGGTCCGGGCGGGAGTTACTACGAGCAGTACTTC.

The rearrangement links TRBV5-6 to TRBJ1-2; D is ambiguous. The CDR3 is 14 residues long. Germline V lookup: CDR1 SGHDT, CDR2 YYEEEE. V lost 5 bases, J lost 1 base, and 12 bases lay in between. CDR3: CASRSPRNNYGYTF. The CDR3 bases are TGTGCCAGCAGATCTCCGAGGAATAACTATGGCTACACCTTC.

This chain uses TRBV5-1 with TRBJ2-7; 8 bases align to TRBD2. This CDR3 is 15 amino acids long. Per germline, CDR1 SGHRS and CDR2 YFSETQ. Trimming removed 4 bases from V and 3 bases from J; junction bases left unmatched: 9. The CDR3 loop reads CASSGRLATNYEQYF. CDR3 coding DNA: TGCGCCAGCAGCGGAAGACTAGCGACTAACTACGAGCAGTACTTC.

This clonotype was seen at least ten times. The V gene is TRBV7-6, the J gene TRBJ2-1; TRBD2 aligns across 8 bases. Looked up from germline, CDR1 is SGHVS and CDR2 is FNYEAQ. The CDR3 has 16 amino acids. The J segment lost 9 bases and the V segment lost 5 bases, leaving 15 bases of the junction unmatched. DNA of the CDR3: TGTGCCAGCAGCCGGAACGGGGGAGCGGGAGTGATTGAGCAGTTCTTC. This gives the protein CASSRNGGAGVIEQFF.

This clonotype was counted at least ten times. The rearrangement uses TRBV3-1 and TRBJ2-1, with D tentatively TRBD2 (6 bases). Per germline, CDR1 LGHDT and CDR2 YNNKEL (reference sequence). This CDR3 is 13 amino acids long. V gave up 5 bases and J gave up 9 bases, with 14 bases separating them. As DNA, the CDR3 is TGTGCCAGCAGCTTTGCGGGATTAGGTGAGCAGTTCTTC. Amino acids: CASSFAGLGEQFF.

In regard to this clonotype: A much larger clonotype is one base distant, so this may be a read error. V is TRBV20-1 and J is TRBJ2-7, with D perhaps matching TRBD1 (6 bases). The CDR3 runs to 16 residues. CDR1 is DFQATT and CDR2 is SNEGSKA in the germline V gene (reference sequence). The CDR3 region is CSARDPIRGPSYERYF. CDR3 nucleotide sequence: TGCAGTGCTAGAGACCCCATCAGGGGCCCCTCCTACGAGCGGTACTTC.